The source of this TCR beta chain is a study of T cell repertoires in cytomegalovirus infection. About the research overall: Matching HLA type and CMV infection were both indicated by public TCR beta signatures. The study's findings and limits: CMV-specific HLA-C-restricted TCR beta clonotypes dominated the ex vivo response.

Details on this clonotype: Its antigen is undetermined.

Trimming removed 0 bases from V and 4 bases from J, with 9 bases in between. Germline V CDR1 and CDR2: DFQATT, SNEGSKA (reference sequence). This CDR3 contains 13 residues. MiXCR, run by TCRdb on the reads, gives a single entry per CDR3 protein. The sample consists of under 800,000 distinct CDR3 sequences, 20% to 25% of them appearing once. The sequencing input was CD8+ T cells from PBMCs. The V gene is TRBV20-1, the J gene TRBJ2-5; D unresolved. The source of this sequence is a human donor in good health (CMV status not recorded). Some clones in this sample may be carry-over from other donors' samples. In DNA form, the CDR3 reads TGCAGTGCTAGAGATCTGCAGGTAGAGACCCAGTACTTC. It yields the protein CSARDLQVETQYF.